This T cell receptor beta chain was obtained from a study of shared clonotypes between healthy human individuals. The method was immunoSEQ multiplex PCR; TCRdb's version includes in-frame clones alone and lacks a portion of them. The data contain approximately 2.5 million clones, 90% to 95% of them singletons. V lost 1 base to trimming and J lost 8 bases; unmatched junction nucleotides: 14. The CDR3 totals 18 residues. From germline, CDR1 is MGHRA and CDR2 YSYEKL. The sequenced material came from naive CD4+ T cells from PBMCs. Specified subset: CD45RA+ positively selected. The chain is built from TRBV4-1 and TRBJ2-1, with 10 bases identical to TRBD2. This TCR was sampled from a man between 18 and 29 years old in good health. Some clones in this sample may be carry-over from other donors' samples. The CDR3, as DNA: TGCGCCAGCAGCCAAGGTCTAGCGGGAGTAATCTTGGACGATGAGCAGTTCTTC. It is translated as CASSQGLAGVILDDEQFF.